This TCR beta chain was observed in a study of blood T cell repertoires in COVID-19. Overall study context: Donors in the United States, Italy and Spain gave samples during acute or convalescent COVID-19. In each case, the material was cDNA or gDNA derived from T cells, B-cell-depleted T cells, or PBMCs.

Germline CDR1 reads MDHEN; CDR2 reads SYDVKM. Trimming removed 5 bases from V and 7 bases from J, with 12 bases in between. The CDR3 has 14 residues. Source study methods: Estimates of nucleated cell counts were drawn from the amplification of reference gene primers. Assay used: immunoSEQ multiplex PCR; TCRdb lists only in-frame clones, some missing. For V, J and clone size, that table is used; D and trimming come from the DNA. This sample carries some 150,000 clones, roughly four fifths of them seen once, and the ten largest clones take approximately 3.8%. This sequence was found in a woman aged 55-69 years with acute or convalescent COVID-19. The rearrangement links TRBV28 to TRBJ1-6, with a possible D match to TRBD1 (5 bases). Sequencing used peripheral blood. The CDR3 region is CASSIRPGNSPLHF. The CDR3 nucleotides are TGTGCCAGCAGTATAAGACCAGGGAATTCACCCCTCCACTTT.